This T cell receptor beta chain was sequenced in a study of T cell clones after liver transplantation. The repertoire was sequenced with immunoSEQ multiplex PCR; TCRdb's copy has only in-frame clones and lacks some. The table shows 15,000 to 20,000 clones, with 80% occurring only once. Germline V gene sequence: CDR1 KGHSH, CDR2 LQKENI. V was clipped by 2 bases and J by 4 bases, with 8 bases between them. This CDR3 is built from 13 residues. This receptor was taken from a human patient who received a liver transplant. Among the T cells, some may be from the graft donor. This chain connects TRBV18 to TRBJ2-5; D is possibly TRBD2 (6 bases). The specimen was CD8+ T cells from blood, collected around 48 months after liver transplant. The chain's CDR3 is CASSPRDLETQYF. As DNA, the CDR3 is TGTGCCAGCTCACCAAGGGACTTAGAGACCCAGTACTTC.